Reported below is one T cell receptor (beta chain). The sample comes from a study of regulatory T cells in long-lasting Graves disease. The authors built TCR beta libraries using iRepertoire HTBI primers and Arm-PCR of CDR3 regions. MiXCR was run by TCRdb on the multiplex PCR reads, yielding one entry per CDR3 protein. The sample holds 450,000 to 500,000 distinct CDR3 sequences; about 16% are singletons and the top ten take 9% to 15%. The time point: newly diagnosed GD, antithyroid drugs for less than 3 months. The TCR library was made from RNA extracted from PBMCs. These sequences were also reported in another study, on T cells in Graves' hyperthyroidism and ophthalmopathy.

Sequenced material: peripheral blood mononuclear cells (PBMCs), taken at new diagnosis, from a patient treated with antithyroid drugs. The TCR sequence derives from a middle-aged man with Graves disease.

The chain's CDR3 is CASSSGQGTPQHF. CDR3 bases: TGTGCCAGCAGCTCCGGACAGGGCACGCCCCAGCATTTT. The chain uses TRBV6-1 and TRBJ1-5; 8 bases are shared with TRBD1. With 6 bases clipped from V and 9 bases from J, the junction kept 7 bases outside the gene matches. Germline V gene data show CDR1 as MNHNS and CDR2 as SASEGT. This CDR3 contains 13 residues.